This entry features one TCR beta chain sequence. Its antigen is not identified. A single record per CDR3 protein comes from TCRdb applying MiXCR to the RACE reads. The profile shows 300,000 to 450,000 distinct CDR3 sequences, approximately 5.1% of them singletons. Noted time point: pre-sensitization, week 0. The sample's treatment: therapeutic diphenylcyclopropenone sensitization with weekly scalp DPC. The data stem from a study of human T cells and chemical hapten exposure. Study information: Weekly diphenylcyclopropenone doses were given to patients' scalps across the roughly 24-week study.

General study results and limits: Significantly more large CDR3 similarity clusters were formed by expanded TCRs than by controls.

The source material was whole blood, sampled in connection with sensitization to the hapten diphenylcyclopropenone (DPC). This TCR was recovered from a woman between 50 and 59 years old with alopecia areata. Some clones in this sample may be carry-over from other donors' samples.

CDR3 coding DNA: TGCAGCGTTGAAGATCTTAGGGGCTACACCTTC. Its translation: CSVEDLRGYTF. The chain links TRBV29-1 to TRBJ1-2; D not resolved. CDR1 is SQVTM and CDR2 is ANQGSEA in the germline V gene. CDR3 size: 11 residues. Trimming removed 0 bases at V and 8 bases at J, with 7 bases between.